Following are 27 T cell receptor beta chains from one sample sequenced in a study of blood T cell repertoires in COVID-19 (dated by TCRdb to about 2020). Libraries were prepared through the immunoSEQ multiplex PCR assay. Imported from immuneACCESS, the table was reduced by TCRdb to in-frame sequences with V and J called. These copies leave out some clones; in studies compared against another copy, an unresolved V gene accounts for under half, and the cause of the remainder is not known. In all, the sample holds 95,000 to 150,000 clones, and roughly 87% of those were seen once. The biggest ten clones account for 5% to 7.5% of the sample. Sample: peripheral blood. These receptors were obtained from an elderly man with active or convalescent COVID-19.

V is TRBV18 and J is TRBJ1-4; the match to TRBD1 covers 9 bases. The CDR3 consists of 15 residues. Trimming took 3 bases from V and 10 from J; bases not matched to a gene: 9. Germline V gene data show CDR1 as KGHSH and CDR2 as LQKENI. For the CDR3, the DNA is TGTGCCAGCTCACCCGGCGGGACAGGGTACGGAAAACTGTTTTTT. Residues: CASSPGGTGYGKLFF. Variable domain in full (rest from reference TRBV18 and TRBJ1-4): NAGVMQNPRHLVRRRGQEARLRCSPMKGHSHVYWYRQLPEEGLKFMVYLQKENIIDESGMPKERFSAEFPKEGPSILRIQQVVRGDSAAYFCASSPGGTGYGKLFFGSGTQLSVL.

The chain couples TRBV7-9 to TRBJ1-4; tentative D call: TRBD1 (5 bases). Germline V gives CDR1 SEHNR, CDR2 FQNEAQ (reference sequence). The germline V and J ends were trimmed by 4 bases and 4 bases, with 7 bases remaining between them. The CDR3 totals 13 residues. Here the CDR3 reads CASSSDSNEKLFF. The CDR3 nucleotides read TGTGCCAGCAGCTCCGACAGTAATGAAAAACTGTTTTTT.

This chain joins TRBV19 and TRBJ2-5; tentative D call: TRBD2 (6 bases). The length of the CDR3 is 13 residues. Germline assignment: CDR1 LNHDA and CDR2 SQIVND (reference sequence). V was cut by 9 bases and J by 0 bases, with 11 bases left in between. The CDR3 DNA is TGTGCCAGCAGAAGGACTAACCAAGAGACCCAGTACTTC. Translated, it gives CASRRTNQETQYF.

This rearrangement joins TRBV4-3 to TRBJ1-3; tentatively, D is TRBD1 (6 bases). This CDR3 comprises 15 residues. In germline, CDR1 is LGHNA, CDR2 YSLEER. V lost 0 bases and J lost 4, with 10 bases in between. Here the CDR3 reads CASSQDRTDGNTIYF. CDR3 bases: TGCGCCAGCAGCCAAGATCGGACAGACGGAAACACCATATATTTT.

DNA for the CDR3: TGTGCCAGCAGTGGACAGGGATGGAACTACGAGCAGTACTTC. Translating it yields CASSGQGWNYEQYF. The rearrangement uses TRBV28 and TRBJ2-7; 8 bases agree with TRBD1. Germline loops: CDR1 MDHEN, CDR2 SYDVKM. The junction had 6 bases not matched to a gene; V was cut back by 5 bases and J by 3 bases. The CDR3 spans 14 residues.

This chain connects TRBV7-9 to TRBJ2-7; 9 bases line up with TRBD1. The ends lost 5 bases at V and 10 bases at J; junction bases unmatched: 6. The CDR3 length is 12 residues. Germline CDR1 SEHNR, CDR2 FQNEAQ (reference sequence). The CDR3 loop reads CASSGDRVVQYF. The CDR3 DNA follows: TGTGCCAGCAGCGGGGACAGGGTCGTACAGTACTTC.

The chain links TRBV7-2 to TRBJ2-5; tentatively, D is TRBD2 (5 bases). This CDR3 is 15 amino acids long. Germline assignment: CDR1 SGHTA and CDR2 FQGNSA. Trimming left V 1 base short and J 3 bases short, with 12 bases between. The CDR3 reads CASSLVGGREETQYF. The CDR3 nucleotides read TGTGCCAGCAGCTTAGTTGGAGGCAGAGAAGAGACCCAGTACTTC. The full variable domain, completed using reference TRBV7-2 and TRBJ2-5, is GAGVSQSPSNKVTEKGKDVELRCDPISGHTALYWYRQSLGQGLEFLIYFQGNSAPDKSGLPSDRFSAERTGGSVSTLTIQRTQQEDSAVYLCASSLVGGREETQYFGPGTRLLVL.

This clone has just a few counts. The chain couples TRBV9 to TRBJ2-1; 11 nucleotides agree with TRBD2. There are 16 residues in the CDR3. The junction had 8 bases not matched to a gene; V was cut back by 3 bases and J by 6 bases. Germline loops: CDR1 SGDLS, CDR2 YYNGEE. CDR3 residues: CASSAGSGGASNEQFF. DNA of the CDR3: TGTGCCAGCAGCGCCGGTAGCGGGGGGGCCTCCAATGAGCAGTTCTTC. The variable domain in full, with the rest retrieved from reference TRBV9 and TRBJ2-1, is DSGVTQTPKHLITATGQRVTLRCSPRSGDLSVYWYQQSLDQGLQFLIQYYNGEERAKGNILERFSAQQFPDLHSELNLSSLELGDSALYFCASSAGSGGASNEQFFGPGTRLTVL.

The chain has TRBV6-5 and TRBJ2-7, with a tentative D call TRBD1 (5 bases). Trimming cost V 1 base and J 3 bases, with 7 bases left between them. This CDR3 comprises 13 residues. The germline V gene has CDR1 MNHEY and CDR2 SVGAGI. The CDR3 region has the DNA TGTGCCAGCAGTTACTTAAGGGGCTACGAGCAGTACTTC. Translation: CASSYLRGYEQYF.

The sample holds a few counts of this clone. The chain recombines TRBV7-9 with TRBJ2-6; weak D call: TRBD2 (6 bases). This CDR3 is 13 amino acids long. Germline CDR1 reads SEHNR; CDR2 reads FQNEAQ (reference sequence). Deletions cut 4 bases from V and 8 bases from J, with 9 bases between. The CDR3 coding sequence is TGTGCCAGCAGCTATCGGGGGACCAACGTCCTGACTTTC. It is translated as CASSYRGTNVLTF. Variable domain in full (rest from reference TRBV7-9 and TRBJ2-6): DTGVSQNPRHKITKRGQNVTFRCDPISEHNRLYWYRQTLGQGPEFLTYFQNEAQLEKSRLLSDRFSAERPKGSFSTLEIQRTEQGDSAMYLCASSYRGTNVLTFGAGSRLTVL.

This sequence joins TRBV18 and TRBJ1-3, with D perhaps TRBD1 (6 bases). Germline assignment: CDR1 KGHSH and CDR2 LQKENI. Trimming left V 6 bases short and J 0 bases short, with 15 bases between. This CDR3 has 16 amino acids. CDR3 in DNA: TGTGCCAGCTCGTCACAAGGGACAATCTCTGGAAACACCATATATTTT. Encoded protein: CASSSQGTISGNTIYF.

The V gene is TRBV7-2, the J gene TRBJ2-1; TRBD2 matches at 10 bases. This CDR3 is 15 amino acids long. V gave up 0 bases and J gave up 5 bases; unmatched junction bases: 1. Germline V lookup: CDR1 SGHTA, CDR2 FQGNSA. CDR3: CASSLASGGDNEQFF. CDR3 DNA: TGTGCCAGCAGCTTAGCCAGCGGGGGGGACAATGAGCAGTTCTTC.

This chain uses TRBV6-4 with TRBJ1-1, with 9 nucleotides matching TRBD1. Unmatched junction bases numbered 8, after V lost 5 bases and J lost 4 bases. The CDR3 runs 15 residues. In germline, CDR1 is MRHNA, CDR2 SNTAGT. CDR3 in DNA: TGTGCCAGCAGTCCTTCGACAGGGGGTCGCACTGAAGCTTTCTTT. The encoded protein is CASSPSTGGRTEAFF.

The chain has TRBV2 and TRBJ2-3, with 9 bases identical to TRBD2. CDR1 and CDR2 from the germline V gene are SNHLY and FYNNEI. CDR3 size: 16 residues. V lost 2 bases to trimming and J lost 1 base; unmatched junction nucleotides: 4. The DNA for the CDR3 is TGTGCCAGCAGTGAATGGGTAGCGGGAGGCACAGATACGCAGTATTTT. Its translation is CASSEWVAGGTDTQYF.

V is TRBV19 and J is TRBJ2-7, with D unresolved. The CDR3 covers 14 residues. CDR1 and CDR2 (germline): LNHDA, SQIVND (reference sequence). The ends were cut back, 1 base at V and 1 base at J, with 8 bases in the middle. CDR3 sequence reads: CASSIGAFSYEQYF. In nucleotides, the CDR3 is TGTGCCAGTAGTATAGGGGCGTTTTCCTACGAGCAGTACTTC.

V gene TRBV7-2 combines with J gene TRBJ2-7, with D possibly being TRBD2 (7 bases). Trimming cost V 1 base and J 4 bases, with 14 bases left between them. Germline lookup yields CDR1 SGHTA and CDR2 FQGNSA. This CDR3 is 15 amino acids long. CDR3 nucleotides: TGTGCCAGCAGCTTAGGTCCGGGGGGCGAATACGAGCAGTACTTC. Translating gives CASSLGPGGEYEQYF.

The chain employs TRBV11-2 and TRBJ1-5; tentative D call: TRBD1 (6 bases). The CDR3 extends over 16 amino acids. The germline V and J ends were trimmed by 5 bases and 1 base, with 15 bases remaining between them. CDR1 is SGHAT, CDR2 FQNNGV, per germline. CDR3 amino acids: CASSADSLYSNQPQHF. The CDR3, as DNA: TGTGCCAGCAGCGCGGACAGCCTCTACAGCAATCAGCCCCAGCATTTT.

The rearrangement uses TRBV28 and TRBJ1-2, with 7 bases lining up with TRBD1. The CDR3 is 13 amino acids. Losses at the gene ends were 5 bases for V and 7 bases for J; bases not matched to a gene: 7. Germline V gene data show CDR1 as MDHEN and CDR2 as SYDVKM. The CDR3, as DNA: TGTGCCAGCAGTCCCACGACAGGGTTTGGCTACACCTTC. As protein: CASSPTTGFGYTF.

CDR3 coding DNA: TGTGCCAGCAGTTCCCCGGGACAGGGGGCGGGCACTGAAGCTTTCTTT. This encodes CASSSPGQGAGTEAFF. The V and J genes are TRBV6-5 and TRBJ1-1, with 12 bases fitting TRBD1. The CDR3 is made up of 16 amino acids. The junction had 7 bases not matched to a gene; V was cut back by 4 bases and J by 4 bases. Germline CDR1 is MNHEY and CDR2 is SVGAGI.

The CDR3 DNA sequence: TGTGCCAGCTGTTTAATTGGTACTAGCGGGAGGAACGAGCAGTACTTC. It encodes CASCLIGTSGRNEQYF. The chain joins TRBV2 to TRBJ2-7; TRBD2 matches at 12 bases. CDR3 size: 16 residues. The V and J ends lost 8 bases and 5 bases, in that order; junction bases with no gene match: 13. CDR1 SNHLY and CDR2 FYNNEI come from the germline V gene.

This sequence joins TRBV28 and TRBJ1-5; TRBD1 agrees at 8 bases. J gave up 6 bases and V 5 bases, and 6 bases lay outside the gene matches. Germline CDR1 is MDHEN and CDR2 is SYDVKM. There are 14 residues in the CDR3. The CDR3 DNA reads as TGTGCCAGCAGTCTTGGGACAGGCTTTCAGCCCCAGCATTTT. Its translation is CASSLGTGFQPQHF. Full variable domain (outside the CDR3, taken from reference TRBV28 and TRBJ1-5): DVKVTQSSRYLVKRTGEKVFLECVQDMDHENMFWYRQDPGLGLRLIYFSYDVKMKEKGDIPEGYSVSREKKERFSLILESASTNQTSMYLCASSLGTGFQPQHFGDGTRLSIL.

V usage is TRBV6-4 and J usage is TRBJ2-3, with no clear D. This CDR3 has 14 residues. V was clipped by 5 bases and J by 9 bases, with 18 bases between them. Germline CDR1 is MRHNA and CDR2 is SNTAGT. The CDR3 coding sequence is TGTGCCAGCAGTTCCGACTCGAATTCGGAGACGCAGTATTTT. Amino acids: CASSSDSNSETQYF.

The chain combines TRBV5-1 with TRBJ1-4; 7 bases match TRBD1. Germline CDR1 and CDR2: SGHRS and YFSETQ. CDR3 size: 16 residues. The junction had 12 bases not matched to a gene; V was cut back by 4 bases and J by 6 bases. The CDR3 reads CASSRIGGQQYEKLFF. The CDR3 DNA sequence: TGCGCCAGCAGCCGGATCGGGGGACAGCAGTATGAAAAACTGTTTTTT.

The chain has TRBV9 and TRBJ2-2; TRBD2 aligns across 11 bases. In germline, CDR1 is SGDLS, CDR2 YYNGEE. The CDR3 consists of 16 residues. V shed 4 bases and J 6 bases; nucleotides not matched to a gene: 8. The CDR3 nucleotides read TGTGCCAGCAGCCCTCCGGGACTAGCGGTCGCCGGGGAGCTGTTTTTT. Its protein is CASSPPGLAVAGELFF.

CDR3 nucleotides: TGTGCCAGCAGGGGACTAGCAGATACCGGGGAGCTGTTTTTT. Amino acid sequence: CASRGLADTGELFF. The chain is built from TRBV5-6 and TRBJ2-2, with TRBD2 matching over 9 bases. This CDR3 has 14 residues. Germline V CDR1 and CDR2: SGHDT, YYEEEE. The J segment lost 5 bases and the V segment lost 5 bases, leaving 4 bases of the junction unmatched.

The count of this clone is one. Written as DNA, the CDR3 is TGTGCCTGGAGTGTAGGGGTTGGGACCGGGGAGCTGTTTTTT. It is translated as CAWSVGVGTGELFF. The chain links TRBV30 to TRBJ2-2, with D perhaps matching TRBD1 (5 bases). Germline V lookup: CDR1 GTSNPN, CDR2 SVGIG (reference sequence). V lost 0 bases, J lost 5 bases, and 10 bases lay in between. The CDR3 loop spans 14 amino acids.

V gene TRBV21-1 combines with J gene TRBJ2-6; TRBD1, as called in the table, went unchecked against the DNA. TRBV21-1 is a pseudogene segment. This CDR3 comprises 18 residues. CDR3 coding DNA: TGTGCCAGCAGCAAAGCGGGACAGGGGGACTCTGGGGCCAACGTCCTGACTTTC. It yields the protein CASSKAGQGDSGANVLTF.